The 32 T cell receptor beta chains listed next were all sequenced from one sample in a study of cytomegalovirus exposure and HLA in healthy donors. The primer mix had 60 Vbeta and 13 Jbeta primers. The table came from immunoSEQ multiplex PCR; TCRdb's copy has only in-frame clones and leaves some out. The sample includes about 130,000 clones, 80% of them seen just once. Sequencing input: PBMCs. These TCRs come from a man aged 25-45 years in good health and CMV-seropositive.

The chain couples TRBV6-5 to TRBJ2-1; TRBD2 matches 9 bases. Germline V gene lookup returns CDR1 MNHEY and CDR2 SVGAGI. This CDR3 comprises 15 residues. The V segment lost 0 bases and the J segment 6 bases; nucleotides outside the gene matches: 3. Here the CDR3 DNA reads TGTGCCAGCAGTTACTCCCGCGGGGGGGGCAATGAGCAGTTCTTC. As protein: CASSYSRGGGNEQFF.

The gene calls are TRBV4-2 and TRBJ2-5; maybe TRBD1 (6 bases). The tail of the sequence fits TRBJ2-7 better, so the J call may be wrong. The CDR3 consists of 16 residues. The germline CDR1 and CDR2 sequences are LGHNA and YNFKEQ. The CDR3 is CASSQPRTGPSYEQYF. Written as DNA, the CDR3 is TGTGCCAGCAGCCAACCCCGAACAGGGCCATCCTACGAGCAGTACTTC.

The chain combines TRBV18 with TRBJ2-2; 9 bases line up with TRBD1. CDR1 is KGHSH, CDR2 LQKENI, per germline. V gave up 3 bases and J gave up 0 bases; unmatched junction bases: 11. This CDR3 comprises 19 residues. The CDR3 region has the DNA TGTGCCAGCTCACCGGGACAGGGCTTACGGCGTCCGAACACCGGGGAGCTGTTTTTT. Protein: CASSPGQGLRRPNTGELFF. The entire variable domain, with the rest obtained from reference TRBV18 and TRBJ2-2, is as follows: NAGVMQNPRHLVRRRGQEARLRCSPMKGHSHVYWYRQLPEEGLKFMVYLQKENIIDESGMPKERFSAEFPKEGPSILRIQQVVRGDSAAYFCASSPGQGLRRPNTGELFFGEGSRLTVL.

Points on this clone: The identical CDR3 is also encoded by other nucleotide sequences in the sample. The chain couples TRBV18 to TRBJ2-2; 7 positions match TRBD1. The junction had 1 base not matched to a gene; V was cut back by 3 bases and J by 0 bases. CDR3 size: 15 residues. The V gene's germline CDR1 is KGHSH and CDR2 LQKENI. As DNA, the CDR3 is TGTGCCAGCTCACCCGGGACAGCGAACACCGGGGAGCTGTTTTTT. Its protein is CASSPGTANTGELFF.

The V and J genes are TRBV5-1 and TRBJ2-5; 9 nucleotides line up with TRBD2. The germline gives CDR1 SGHRS, CDR2 YFSETQ. The V and J ends lost 3 bases and 0 bases, in that order; junction bases with no gene match: 3. The CDR3 runs 15 residues. The CDR3 DNA is TGCGCCAGCAGCTGGACTAGCGAAAACCAAGAGACCCAGTACTTC. This codes for CASSWTSENQETQYF.

This clone occurred once. V is TRBV7-3 and J is TRBJ2-6, with 9 bases identical to TRBD2. The length of the CDR3 is 16 residues. The junction had 4 bases not matched to a gene; V was cut back by 5 bases and J by 2 bases. CDR1 and CDR2 (germline): SGHTA, FQGTGA. The DNA for the CDR3 is TGTGCCAGCAGCCTGGGACTAGCACCTGGGGCCAACGTCCTGACTTTC. This encodes CASSLGLAPGANVLTF. The full variable domain, rest sourced from reference TRBV7-3 and TRBJ2-6, is GAGVSQTPSNKVTEKGKYVELRCDPISGHTALYWYRQSLGQGPEFLIYFQGTGAADDSGLPNDRFFAVRPEGSVSTLKIQRTERGDSAVYLCASSLGLAPGANVLTFGAGSRLTVL.

The chain links TRBV7-8 to TRBJ2-7; TRBD1 matches at 7 bases. Trimming cost V 1 base and J 4 bases; bases outside gene matches: 7. The CDR3 sequence is 15 residues long. CDR1 and CDR2 from the germline V gene are SGHVS and FQNEAQ. This CDR3 reads CASSLGWGRGYEQYF. The DNA of the CDR3 is TGTGCCAGCAGCTTAGGGTGGGGCAGGGGGTACGAGCAGTACTTC.

V and J are TRBV4-2 and TRBJ2-7; 11 bases align to TRBD2. V lost 4 bases to trimming and J lost 1 base; unmatched junction nucleotides: 3. The CDR3 has 15 residues. The germline CDR1 and CDR2 sequences are LGHNA and YNFKEQ. The CDR3: CASSRVAGGSYEQYF. For the CDR3, the DNA is TGTGCCAGCAGCCGGGTAGCGGGGGGGTCCTACGAGCAGTACTTC.

The CDR3: CASRLEIGELFF. CDR3 DNA sequence: TGCGCCAGCCGTCTGGAGATCGGGGAGCTGTTTTTT. The gene calls are TRBV5-1 and TRBJ2-2; D gene ambiguous. This CDR3 has 12 amino acids. Germline assignment: CDR1 SGHRS and CDR2 YFSETQ. With 7 bases removed from V and 7 bases from J, the gap between germline ends came to 11 bases.

The rearrangement joins TRBV7-3 to TRBJ2-1; D possibly corresponds to TRBD2 (6 bases). The CDR3 length is 13 residues. V lost 2 bases and J 9 bases, leaving 11 bases between the germline ends. The germline V gene encodes CDR1 SGHTA and CDR2 FQGTGA. The CDR3, as DNA: TGTGCCAGCAGCTTAGCGGGGCAGGGTGAGCAGTTCTTC. Amino acid sequence: CASSLAGQGEQFF.

This clone was recorded once. The V and J genes are TRBV6-6 and TRBJ1-1; 8 bases are shared with TRBD1. This CDR3 is built from 14 residues. Germline CDR1 MNHNY, CDR2 SVGAGI (reference sequence). Trimming cost V 8 bases and J 5 bases; bases outside gene matches: 10. CDR3 sequence (DNA): TGTGCCAGCGGGACAGGCGGAGAGAGGACTGAAGCTTTCTTT. As protein: CASGTGGERTEAFF.

The J gene is TRBJ2-6, the V gene TRBV7-3; D is unclear. The CDR3 is 18 amino acids. V was pared by 5 bases and J by 0 bases, with 17 bases between. Germline lookup yields CDR1 SGHTA and CDR2 FQGTGA. The CDR3 DNA is TGTGCCAGCAGCCCCTACTCGGAGTTCCCCTCTGGGGCCAACGTCCTGACTTTC. As protein: CASSPYSEFPSGANVLTF.

This clone was observed a single time. V and J are TRBV29-1 and TRBJ2-4; a possible D gene is TRBD1 (6 bases). Trimming removed 4 bases from V and 2 bases from J, with 12 bases in between. Germline-derived CDR1 and CDR2 are SQVTM and ANQGSEA. This CDR3 is built from 14 residues. CDR3 nucleotide sequence: TGCAGCGTTGGGCGAGGGGGTACCAAAAACATTCAGTACTTC. This codes for CSVGRGGTKNIQYF.

Here the CDR3 reads CASSRYRNQPQHF. CDR3 nucleotide sequence: TGTGCCAGCAGCCGATACAGGAATCAGCCCCAGCATTTT. The chain links TRBV11-2 to TRBJ1-5; D is possibly TRBD1 (5 bases). The V gene's germline CDR1 is SGHAT and CDR2 FQNNGV. Trimming stripped 5 bases from V and 4 bases from J, with 9 bases between. This CDR3 comprises 13 residues.

The chain joins TRBV9 to TRBJ2-2; no clear D gene. Germline V gene lookup returns CDR1 SGDLS and CDR2 YYNGEE. The ends were cut back, 0 bases at V and 3 bases at J, with 6 bases in the middle. The CDR3 has 14 residues. The CDR3 spells CASSVGLHTGELFF. CDR3 sequence (DNA): TGTGCCAGCAGCGTAGGGCTCCACACCGGGGAGCTGTTTTTT.

The gene calls are TRBV10-3 and TRBJ1-3; D is unclear. Germline-derived CDR1 and CDR2 are ENHRY and SYGVKD. The CDR3 consists of 16 residues. V lost 0 bases and J lost 3, with 12 bases in between. CDR3: CAISESAISGGNTIYF. The CDR3 coding sequence is TGTGCCATCAGTGAGTCAGCCATCTCAGGTGGAAACACCATATATTTT.

The chain is built from TRBV2 and TRBJ1-2; 8 positions agree with TRBD1. The junction had 9 bases not matched to a gene; V was cut back by 11 bases and J by 10 bases. Germline V gene lookup returns CDR1 SNHLY and CDR2 FYNNEI. The CDR3 sequence is 11 residues long. CDR3 in DNA: TGTGCCCTTCGAGGACAGGGACTCTACACCTTC. Translated: CALRGQGLYTF. The variable domain in full, with the rest retrieved from reference TRBV2 and TRBJ1-2, is EPEVTQTPSHQVTQMGQEVILRCVPISNHLYFYWYRQILGQKVEFLVSFYNNEISEKSEIFDDQFSVERPDGSNFTLKIRSTKLEDSAMYFCALRGQGLYTFGSGTRLTVV.

This chain connects TRBV19 to TRBJ1-6; TRBD1 agrees at 7 bases. There are 15 residues in the CDR3. V was clipped by 5 bases and J by 9 bases; unmatched bases: 10. Per the germline V gene, CDR1 is LNHDA and CDR2 is SQIVND (reference sequence). As DNA, the CDR3 is TGTGCCAGTAGTCCCCTGACAGGGCGGGGTTCACCCCTCCACTTT. Its translation is CASSPLTGRGSPLHF.

CDR3 in amino acids: CASSQEGLAQYQETQYF. The DNA for the CDR3 is TGTGCCAGCAGCCAAGAGGGACTAGCCCAGTACCAAGAGACCCAGTACTTC. The chain joins TRBV4-2 to TRBJ2-5; 9 nucleotides agree with TRBD2. V lost 0 bases to trimming and J lost 0 bases; unmatched junction nucleotides: 5. Germline V gives CDR1 LGHNA, CDR2 YNFKEQ. The CDR3 contains 17 residues.

Written as DNA, the CDR3 is TGTGCCAGCAGTGAAGCTGGAGGAACTGAGCAGTTCTTC. Residues: CASSEAGGTEQFF. The J gene is TRBJ2-1, the V gene TRBV6-1; maybe TRBD2 (5 bases). The V gene lost 0 bases and the J gene lost 9 bases, with 9 bases spanning the gap. Germline CDR1 reads MNHNS; CDR2 reads SASEGT. The CDR3 length is 13 residues.

The CDR3 region is CASSSQRGGLETQYF. DNA for the CDR3: TGTGCCAGCAGCTCACAGCGGGGGGGCCTGGAGACCCAGTACTTC. This chain uses TRBV7-2 with TRBJ2-5; 10 bases align to TRBD2. Trimming removed 4 bases from V and 5 bases from J; junction bases left unmatched: 7. The CDR3 loop spans 15 amino acids. Germline assignment: CDR1 SGHTA and CDR2 FQGNSA.

This chain connects TRBV7-9 to TRBJ1-6, with TRBD1 matching over 8 bases. The V gene end was trimmed by 9 bases and the J gene end by 5 bases; junction bases not matched to a gene: 15. Per the germline V gene, CDR1 is SEHNR and CDR2 is FQNEAQ (reference sequence). There are 17 residues in the CDR3. As DNA, the CDR3 is TGTGCCAGTAGCCGGGACAGGCACTTTGGGGATAATTCACCCCTCCACTTT. It is translated as CASSRDRHFGDNSPLHF.

The V and J genes are TRBV9 and TRBJ2-5, with TRBD2 as a possible D gene (7 bases). TRBJ2-7 matches the DNA end more closely, so the J call is doubtful. The CDR3 covers 16 residues. Germline CDR1 reads SGDLS; CDR2 reads YYNGEE. CDR3 residues: CASSVGSGGLAYEQYF. The CDR3 DNA reads TGTGCCAGCAGCGTAGGGTCCGGGGGGCTGGCCTACGAGCAGTACTTC.

The V call is TRBV7-8, the J call TRBJ2-1, with D hard to call. The CDR3 has 13 amino acids. CDR1 is SGHVS and CDR2 is FQNEAQ in the germline V gene. V was shortened by 5 bases and J by 5 bases, with 10 bases between the two germline ends. This CDR3 reads CASSRSVNNEQFF. Written as DNA, the CDR3 is TGTGCCAGCAGCCGATCAGTAAACAATGAGCAGTTCTTC.

The V call is TRBV2, the J call TRBJ1-6, with 7 bases matching TRBD1. The CDR3 covers 13 residues. Trimming cost V 6 bases and J 6 bases; bases outside gene matches: 2. Germline values: CDR1 SNHLY, CDR2 FYNNEI. CDR3: CASRRDSNSPLHF. The CDR3 bases are TGTGCCAGCAGGAGGGACAGTAATTCACCCCTCCACTTT.

With respect to this clone: The junction departs from the called germline gene at one end, perhaps through a read error. The chain is built from TRBV7-8 and TRBJ1-1, with D possibly being TRBD1 (6 bases). This CDR3 contains 12 residues. Germline V gene data show CDR1 as SGHVS and CDR2 as FQNEAQ. In DNA, the CDR3 is TGTGCCAGCAGCTTAGCTGGACAGCCACCCCTCTTT. Translation gives CASSLAGQPPLF.

The chain combines TRBV20-1 with TRBJ1-1; D remains ambiguous. The CDR3 extends over 11 amino acids. V lost 3 bases and J 1 base, leaving 3 bases between the germline ends. Germline CDR1 reads DFQATT; CDR2 reads SNEGSKA (reference sequence). The CDR3 loop is CSARRNTEAFF. The CDR3 nucleotides are TGCAGTGCTAGGAGGAACACTGAAGCTTTCTTT.

This rearrangement joins TRBV5-1 to TRBJ2-7; TRBD1 agrees at 8 bases. Germline assignment: CDR1 SGHRS and CDR2 YFSETQ. The J segment lost 7 bases and the V segment lost 2 bases, leaving 5 bases of the junction unmatched. The CDR3 sequence is 13 residues long. This chain's CDR3 is CASSFQGAREQYF. CDR3 sequence (DNA): TGCGCCAGCAGCTTTCAGGGGGCGCGTGAGCAGTACTTC.

The chain combines TRBV27 with TRBJ2-7; 11 positions agree with TRBD1. Germline V lookup: CDR1 MNHEY, CDR2 SMNVEV (reference sequence). The CDR3 is 15 amino acids. J was trimmed by 3 bases and V by 8 bases; bases with no gene match: 9. In nucleotides, the CDR3 is TGTGCCAGCCGAAGAACCGGGACAGGGGGCTACGAGCAGTACTTC. It encodes CASRRTGTGGYEQYF.

The rearrangement links TRBV27 to TRBJ1-6, with 11 nucleotides matching TRBD1. The CDR3 is made up of 22 amino acids. With 2 bases clipped from V and 0 bases from J, the junction kept 15 bases outside the gene matches. In germline, CDR1 is MNHEY, CDR2 SMNVEV (reference sequence). The CDR3 bases are TGTGCCAGCAGTTTAAAGCGAGTAGGGGGACAGGGGGGCTACTCCTATAATTCACCCCTCCACTTT. This sequence encodes CASSLKRVGGQGGYSYNSPLHF.

This clone was counted between two and nine times. The gene calls are TRBV9 and TRBJ1-2; 8 nucleotides match TRBD1. J was trimmed by 7 bases and V by 3 bases; bases with no gene match: 5. This CDR3 comprises 13 residues. Germline V gene lookup returns CDR1 SGDLS and CDR2 YYNGEE. The CDR3 loop is CASSGRGRSGYTF. CDR3 DNA: TGTGCCAGCAGCGGCAGGGGGCGATCTGGCTACACCTTC.

V and J are TRBV7-9 and TRBJ1-2, with TRBD1 as a possible D gene (6 bases). The CDR3 totals 19 residues. Trimming took off 1 base at V and 2 bases at J, with 23 bases between the two ends. The germline V gene encodes CDR1 SEHNR and CDR2 FQNEAQ (reference sequence). CDR3 nucleotide sequence: TGTGCCAGCAGCTTAGAATTAGCATTGGTGGCAGGGGTAAACTATGGCTACACCTTC. Protein: CASSLELALVAGVNYGYTF.